This T cell receptor beta chain was captured in a study of T cells after yellow fever vaccination. At the level of the study: Preparing low-cell-number fractions relied on SMART-Seq v4 Ultra Low Input. Study observations and caveats: Subsequent to the booster, the majority of primary-vaccination clones reappeared (around 97% CD4, about 90% CD8). FACS-sorted repertoires could contain abundant clonotypes contaminating from the bulk population.

This clonotype has a handful of counts. The antigen remains unidentified. Germline V lookup: CDR1 DFQATT, CDR2 SNEGSKA (reference sequence). With 0 bases removed from V and 4 bases from J, the gap between germline ends came to 19 bases. This CDR3 contains 17 residues. Template switching by 5'RACE produced TCR cDNA, adding a universal primer site and UMIs. In TCRdb, the 5' RACE reads were re-called with MiXCR into one record per CDR3 protein. The table includes approximately 610,000 distinct CDR3 sequences, approximately 16% detected once. Source: PBMCs, taken 4 to 6 days after the first yellow fever vaccination. The TCR was taken from a man aged 18 to 35 who received the YFV17D yellow fever vaccine. V gene TRBV20-1 combines with J gene TRBJ2-1; possibly TRBD2 for D (6 bases). In DNA form, the CDR3 reads TGCAGTGCTAGAGATGGAGGTCCGGGGGTGAGGTACAATGAGCAGTTCTTC. Amino acids: CSARDGGPGVRYNEQFF.